This T cell receptor (beta chain) was recorded in a study of blood T cell repertoires in COVID-19. Study as a whole: The United States, Italy and Spain were the sources of the acute and convalescent COVID-19 samples. Nucleic acid was either cDNA or gDNA, and it came from T cells, B-cell-depleted T cells, or PBMCs.

Germline V gene sequence: CDR1 SEHNR, CDR2 FQNEAQ (reference sequence). The CDR3 length is 12 residues. V trimming: 5 bases; J trimming: 8 bases; junction bases outside the gene matches: 5. In the authors' workflow: Estimated nucleated cell counts came from reference gene primer amplification. Repertoires were generated with immunoSEQ multiplex PCR, while TCRdb's copy carries only in-frame clones and drops some. V, J and clone size are taken as reported in that table, and D and trimming were inferred from the DNA itself. The data show just over 650,000 clones, 85% to 90% seen once. Sequencing input: peripheral blood. The rearrangement joins TRBV7-9 to TRBJ1-2, with TRBD1 matching over 7 bases. This TCR was sampled from a woman between 18 and 30 years old with acute or convalescent COVID-19. Here the CDR3 DNA reads TGTGCCAGCAGCGGGGACAGCGAAGGCTACACCTTC. It specifies CASSGDSEGYTF.